Each of the 9 T cell receptor beta chains below was sequenced from the same sample in a study of control samples from healthy donors and cancer patients. Repertoires were generated with immunoSEQ multiplex PCR, while TCRdb's copy carries only in-frame clones and drops some. The table has roughly 170,000 clones, 80% to 95% seen once. The sample taken for sequencing was blood. The receptors derive from a woman between 40 and 55 years old in good health.

This chain uses TRBV6-5 with TRBJ2-7, with D possibly matching TRBD1 (6 bases). V lost 6 bases and J lost 2, with 11 bases in between. Germline V gene lookup returns CDR1 MNHEY and CDR2 SVGAGI. This CDR3 has 13 residues. The CDR3: CASSRQEAYEQYF. The CDR3 DNA follows: TGTGCCAGCAGCCGACAGGAGGCCTACGAGCAGTACTTC.

This chain joins TRBV5-1 and TRBJ2-5; D is perhaps TRBD1 (5 bases). The CDR3 has 13 amino acids. Trimming removed 4 bases from V and 5 bases from J, with 12 bases in between. Germline values: CDR1 SGHRS, CDR2 YFSETQ. CDR3 loop: CASSLQGSETQYF. The CDR3 DNA reads as TGCGCCAGCAGCCTGCAGGGTTCTGAGACCCAGTACTTC.

V usage is TRBV7-3 and J usage is TRBJ2-1; 7 bases line up with TRBD1. Germline loops: CDR1 SGHTA, CDR2 FQGTGA. CDR3 length: 15 amino acids. Unmatched junction bases numbered 8, after V lost 5 bases and J lost 4 bases. The CDR3 sequence: CASSPRTGEYNEQFF. The CDR3 nucleotides read TGTGCCAGCAGCCCCCGGACAGGAGAGTACAATGAGCAGTTCTTC.

The chain uses TRBV29-1 and TRBJ1-2; D might be TRBD1 (6 bases). Trimming removed 1 base from V and 3 bases from J, with 12 bases in between. CDR1 is SQVTM, CDR2 ANQGSEA, per germline. The CDR3 runs to 14 residues. The CDR3 DNA reads TGCAGCGTTGAAGTGACAGGTTTTGACTATGGCTACACCTTC. Residues: CSVEVTGFDYGYTF.

J is TRBJ1-1 and V is TRBV2, with D maybe TRBD1 (5 bases). This CDR3 is built from 13 residues. CDR1 and CDR2 (germline): SNHLY, FYNNEI. V was shortened by 6 bases and J by 6 bases, with 14 bases between the two germline ends. CDR3 DNA sequence: TGTGCCAGCAGGATAGACCGGGGGGCTGAAGCTTTCTTT. Protein: CASRIDRGAEAFF.

The chain joins TRBV28 to TRBJ1-6, with a possible D match to TRBD1 (5 bases). This CDR3 comprises 15 residues. V was clipped by 2 bases and J by 9 bases, with 14 bases between them. Germline V gives CDR1 MDHEN, CDR2 SYDVKM. This CDR3 is CASSLGDRNSSPLHF. CDR3 nucleotide sequence: TGTGCCAGCAGTTTAGGGGACCGAAACAGTTCACCCCTCCACTTT. The full variable domain, in which reference TRBV28 and TRBJ1-6 provide the parts outside the CDR3, is DVKVTQSSRYLVKRTGEKVFLECVQDMDHENMFWYRQDPGLGLRLIYFSYDVKMKEKGDIPEGYSVSREKKERFSLILESASTNQTSMYLCASSLGDRNSSPLHFGNGTRLTVT.

The DNA of the CDR3 is TGTGCCAGCAGTCAGGGGGGGTTCTATGGCTACACCTTC. It encodes CASSQGGFYGYTF. This chain uses TRBV6-2 or TRBV6-3 with TRBJ1-2, with 7 positions matching TRBD1. Germline assignment: CDR1 MNHEY and CDR2 SVGEGT. J gave up 4 bases and V 5 bases, and 4 bases lay outside the gene matches. The CDR3 has 13 amino acids.

J is TRBJ1-2 and V is TRBV5-6; 7 bases line up with TRBD1. This CDR3 region has 11 residues. The V and J ends lost 4 bases and 10 bases, in that order; junction bases with no gene match: 4. CDR1 is SGHDT and CDR2 is YYEEEE in the germline V gene. CDR3 residues: CASSRDRHYTF. CDR3 DNA: TGTGCCAGCAGCAGGGACAGACACTACACCTTC.

This clone turned up a few times. This sequence joins TRBV6-1 and TRBJ2-7; 7 nucleotides match TRBD2. V shed 1 base and J 5 bases; nucleotides not matched to a gene: 5. The CDR3 loop spans 14 amino acids. Per germline, CDR1 MNHNS and CDR2 SASEGT. The CDR3 is CASSEGYRGDEQYF. The DNA of the CDR3 is TGTGCCAGCAGTGAAGGGTACCGGGGGGACGAGCAGTACTTC.